Listed below are T cell receptor beta chains from one sample, sequenced in a study of blood T cell repertoires in COVID-19. Clones were sequenced by immunoSEQ multiplex PCR, and TCRdb holds only the in-frame ones, with some missing. The table lists around 62,000 clones, about four fifths of them singletons. What was sequenced was peripheral blood. The source of these receptors is a man in his fifties with active COVID-19. The conserved cysteine and the conserved F or W are not part of the CDR3 here.

V	J	CDR3
TRBV30	TRBJ1-4	AWGYLGGDEKLF
TRBV6-5	TRBJ1-5	ASLWGQGSGQPQH
TRBV7-9	TRBJ2-7	ASSLGTGYEQY
TRBV19	TRBJ1-5	ASSGSGGGQPQH
TRBV27	TRBJ2-7	ATKRSTGISYEQY
TRBV6-1	TRBJ1-6	ASSESRDRGHSPLH
TRBV2	TRBJ2-3	ASRPTGFSTDTQY
TRBV10-3	TRBJ2-5	AISESAGGSETQY
TRBV7-9	TRBJ2-7	ASSSPTGDEQY
TRBV12-3/TRBV12-4	TRBJ1-1	ASSPTANTEAF
TRBV7-6	TRBJ2-7	ASSPRDSSYEQY
TRBV3-1/TRBV3-2	TRBJ2-2	ASSPYYTGELF
TRBV30	TRBJ1-6	AWSRPPRTVYNSPLH
TRBV11-2	TRBJ2-5	ASNRGSGAQY
TRBV21-1	TRBJ2-3	ASSKGREAELTDTQY
TRBV24-1	TRBJ1-4	ATSRSTGTGMVTQKLF
TRBV11-2	TRBJ1-1	ASSDSRVGNTEAF
TRBV5-4	TRBJ2-7	ASSQRFLAGGPSDEQY
TRBV7-8	TRBJ1-1	ASSWPRGGLNTEAF
TRBV27	TRBJ1-2	ASSSDRTDLTGTDYGYT
TRBV6-5	TRBJ2-7	ASTEGLPSYEQY
TRBV18	TRBJ1-5	ASSPGRSNQPQH
TRBV6-5	TRBJ2-2	ASRSGTVNTGELF
TRBV19	TRBJ1-2	ASIPPGGTEYNYGYT
TRBV12-2	TRBJ2-7	ASRLAGWPPLSSPKSRYEQY
TRBV9	TRBJ1-1	ASRSGGTEAF
TRBV19	TRBJ2-5	ASSMRGGLETQY
TRBV7-2	TRBJ1-5	ASSLREGGVPQH
TRBV12-3/TRBV12-4	TRBJ2-3	ASSFSGDTQY
TRBV14	TRBJ1-1	ASSPPGRQSPEAF
TRBV30	TRBJ1-1	AWSKGKGTEAF
TRBV5-4	TRBJ1-4	ASSIRGPGEKLF
TRBV28	TRBJ1-2	ASSLGTGGGLNYGYT
TRBV25-1	TRBJ1-1	ASSDTNRIEAF
TRBV19	TRBJ2-6	ASSILRPGGSGANVLT
TRBV5-4	TRBJ2-3	ASSGGLAGVTDTQY
TRBV3-1/TRBV3-2	TRBJ1-1	ASSLTGSGTEAF
TRBV19	TRBJ1-1	ASGQRAATEAF
TRBV14	TRBJ1-2	ASSPGTGNNYGYT
TRBV12-5	TRBJ1-3	ASGSPVGNTIY
TRBV24-1	TRBJ2-2	ATSGSGANTGELF
TRBV6-6	TRBJ1-2	ASRSPGTNYGYT
TRBV7-8	TRBJ2-3	ASSLGTVTDTQY
TRBV5-4	TRBJ2-5	ASSSGLAGGQETQY
TRBV19	TRBJ2-7	ASSIRQGAGEQY
TRBV12-3/TRBV12-4	TRBJ1-1	ASSLYTEAF
TRBV2	TRBJ1-2	ASSDPTGQANYGYT
TRBV5-1	TRBJ1-4	ASSFGREGEKLF
TRBV30	TRBJ2-1	AWSVGAGGVDEQF
TRBV24-1	TRBJ1-2	ATSDLQGQGANYGYT
TRBV6-2/TRBV6-3	TRBJ2-7	ASSYFARGSYEQY
TRBV10-3	TRBJ1-6	AISEGLGALNSPLH
TRBV19	TRBJ2-6	ASTPTYISGANVLT
TRBV6-5	TRBJ1-5	ASMRGNNQPQH
TRBV5-4	TRBJ1-4	ASSPRGEPNEKLF